Described below is a single T cell receptor beta chain sequence and its context. Which antigen it targets is not known. Base quality data are lacking; no much larger clone is found one base away. This record belongs to a study of CD8 T cells in Susac syndrome (dated by TCRdb to the late 2010s). Looking at the study overall: Repertoire sequencing was used to test whether CD8+ T cell activation and differentiation in Susac syndrome was antigen driven. The study compared CD8+ T cell repertoire clonality among eleven to twelve healthy donors, around 14 Susac syndrome patients and roughly 16 multiple sclerosis patients. Overall results and qualifications from the work: The study acknowledged that relatively few individuals were included in the TCR sequencing and HLA analysis.

RNA was extracted using the RNeasy kit, and roughly 0.5 to 1 ug of the RNA was reverse transcribed with random hexamers. The immunoSEQ multiplex PCR assay, covering 54 Vbeta and 13 Jbeta segments, was used to amplify TCR beta CDR3 regions. PCR amplification bias was corrected using a synthetic template baseline for primer optimization and computational correction. In the paper's pipeline: Reads were annotated to V, D and J genes according to IMGT and were analyzed with immunoSEQ Analyzer, with only productive sequences retained. Clonality was computed as one minus Shannon entropy normalized by log2 of the number of productive unique sequences. For each patient and control, public and private clones were evaluated within the 100 most prevalent clones. Clones were defined as Susac-specific when absent from the healthy and MS cohorts, from roughly 1,000 published viral clones and from other ImmuneACCESS disease sequences. TCRdb handled the public reads itself, with Q25 trimming in fastp and clone calling in MiXCR, and kept productive beta chains. Each entry is one CDR3 protein sequence, shown with its most common DNA and genes. The V and J calls here are based on TCRdb, not the publication. The sample yields some 400,000 distinct CDR3 sequences; more than 80% were counted once. The biggest ten clones account for approximately 0.11% of the sample.

High-throughput TCR beta sequencing profiled peripheral blood CD8+ and CD4+ T cells from healthy donors, Susac syndrome patients and multiple sclerosis patients. The multiple sclerosis controls were treatment-naive patients whose relapsing-remitting disease, either stable or active, fulfilled the revised McDonald criteria. Bulk CD8+ and CD4+ T cells were purified by magnetic negative isolation, whereas CD8+ TEMRA cells were enriched by FACS. Blood was collected in EDTA tubes and processed within 24 hours, with PBMCs isolated through density gradient centrifugation. PBMCs intended for TCR sequencing were frozen in liquid nitrogen and were later thawed in a 37 degrees C water bath. The sorted or isolated CD4+, CD8+ and CD8+ TEMRA cells had a purity of 90% or higher. The sequence came from a human donor with multiple sclerosis. What was sequenced was CD8+ T cells from PBMCs.

The sequenced DNA is TGTGCCAGCAGTTTTGGGAGTCGCACTGAAGCTTTCTTT. Translation gives CASSFGSRTEAFF. The receptor chain draws on TRBV27 and TRBJ1-1, with the D gene uncertain. V sheds 3 bases and J sheds 4 bases, leaving 9 bases between their ends. Including cysteine and phenylalanine, the CDR3 has 13 amino acids. The kept DNA is CDR3 alone, 39 bases in frame from the first base. As encoded in the germline V gene (reference sequence), CDR1 is MNHEY while CDR2 is SMNVEV.